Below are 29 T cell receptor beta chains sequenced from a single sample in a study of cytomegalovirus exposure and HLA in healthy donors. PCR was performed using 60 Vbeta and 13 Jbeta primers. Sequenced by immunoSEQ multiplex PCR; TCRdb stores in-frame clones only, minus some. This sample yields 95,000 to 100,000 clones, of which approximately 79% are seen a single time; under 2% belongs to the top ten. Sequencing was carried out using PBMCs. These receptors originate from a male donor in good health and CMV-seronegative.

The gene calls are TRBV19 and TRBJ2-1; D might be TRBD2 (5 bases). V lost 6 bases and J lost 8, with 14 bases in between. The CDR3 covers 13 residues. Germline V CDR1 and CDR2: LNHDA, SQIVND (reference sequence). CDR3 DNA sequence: TGTGCCAGTAGACAAGATAGCGTCGATGAGCAGTTCTTC. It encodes CASRQDSVDEQFF.

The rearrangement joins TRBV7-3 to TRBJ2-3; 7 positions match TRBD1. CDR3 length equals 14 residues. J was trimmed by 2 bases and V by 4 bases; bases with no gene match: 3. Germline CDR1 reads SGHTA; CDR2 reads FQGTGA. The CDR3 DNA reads TGTGCCAGCAGCTATGACAGGGACACAGATACGCAGTATTTT. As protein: CASSYDRDTDTQYF.

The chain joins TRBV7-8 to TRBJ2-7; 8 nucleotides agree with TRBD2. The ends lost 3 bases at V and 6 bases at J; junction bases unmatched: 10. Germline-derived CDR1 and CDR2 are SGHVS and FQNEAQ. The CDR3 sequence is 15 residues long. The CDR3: CASSFTGGAGAEQYF. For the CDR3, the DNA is TGTGCCAGCAGCTTTACCGGAGGAGCGGGAGCCGAGCAGTACTTC. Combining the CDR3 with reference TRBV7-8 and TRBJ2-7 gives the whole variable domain GAGVSQSPRYKVAKRGQDVALRCDPISGHVSLFWYQQALGQGPEFLTYFQNEAQLDKSGLPSDRFFAERPEGSVSTLKIQRTQQEDSAVYLCASSFTGGAGAEQYFGPGTRLTVT.

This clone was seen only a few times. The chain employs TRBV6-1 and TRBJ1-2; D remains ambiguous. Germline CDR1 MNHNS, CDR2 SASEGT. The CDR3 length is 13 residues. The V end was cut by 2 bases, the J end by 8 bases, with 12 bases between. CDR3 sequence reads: CASSEPGQWGYTF. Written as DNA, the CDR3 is TGTGCCAGCAGTGAACCGGGTCAGTGGGGCTACACCTTC.

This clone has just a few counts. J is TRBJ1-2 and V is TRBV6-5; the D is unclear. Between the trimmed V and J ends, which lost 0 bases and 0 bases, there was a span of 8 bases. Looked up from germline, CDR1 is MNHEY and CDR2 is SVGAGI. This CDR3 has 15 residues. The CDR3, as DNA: TGTGCCAGCAGTTACTCCCAGGCGACTAACTATGGCTACACCTTC. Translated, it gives CASSYSQATNYGYTF.

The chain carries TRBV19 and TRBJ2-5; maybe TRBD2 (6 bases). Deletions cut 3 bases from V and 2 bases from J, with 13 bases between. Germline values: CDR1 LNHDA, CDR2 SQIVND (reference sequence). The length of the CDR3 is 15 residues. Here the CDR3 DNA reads TGTGCCAGTAGTATCGGTCCCCGGGGGCAAGAGACCCAGTACTTC. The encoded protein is CASSIGPRGQETQYF. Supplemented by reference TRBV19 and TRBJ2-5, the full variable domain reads DGGITQSPKYLFRKEGQNVTLSCEQNLNHDAMYWYRQDPGQGLRLIYYSQIVNDFQKGDIAEGYSVSREKKESFPLTVTSAQKNPTAFYLCASSIGPRGQETQYFGPGTRLLVL.

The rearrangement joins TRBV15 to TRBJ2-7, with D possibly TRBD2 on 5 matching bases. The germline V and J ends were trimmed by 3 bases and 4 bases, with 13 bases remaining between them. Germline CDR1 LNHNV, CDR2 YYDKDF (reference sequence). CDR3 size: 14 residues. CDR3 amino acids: CATSSTGITYEQYF. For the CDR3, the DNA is TGTGCCACCAGCAGTACCGGGATAACTTACGAGCAGTACTTC.

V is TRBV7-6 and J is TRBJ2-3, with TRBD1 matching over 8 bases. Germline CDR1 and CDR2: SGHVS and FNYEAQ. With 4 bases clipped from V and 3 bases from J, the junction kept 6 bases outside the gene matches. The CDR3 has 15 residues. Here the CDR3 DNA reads TGTGCCAGCAGCTCGACGGGACAGGTGACAGATACGCAGTATTTT. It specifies CASSSTGQVTDTQYF.

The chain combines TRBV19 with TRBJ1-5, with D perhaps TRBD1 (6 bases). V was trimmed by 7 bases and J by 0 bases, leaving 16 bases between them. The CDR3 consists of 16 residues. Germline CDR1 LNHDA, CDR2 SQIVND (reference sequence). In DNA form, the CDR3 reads TGTGCCAGTATCAGGACAGCAAGCCCTAGCAATCAGCCCCAGCATTTT. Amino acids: CASIRTASPSNQPQHF.

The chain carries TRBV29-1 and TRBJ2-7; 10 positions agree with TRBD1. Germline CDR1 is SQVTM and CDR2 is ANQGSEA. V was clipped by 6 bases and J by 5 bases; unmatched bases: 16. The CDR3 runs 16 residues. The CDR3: CSVGLTRDRGSDEQYF. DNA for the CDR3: TGCAGCGTCGGGTTGACTCGGGACAGGGGATCCGACGAGCAGTACTTC.

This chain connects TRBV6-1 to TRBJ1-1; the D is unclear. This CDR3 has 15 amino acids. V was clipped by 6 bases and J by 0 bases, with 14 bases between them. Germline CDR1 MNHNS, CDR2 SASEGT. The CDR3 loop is CASRDPGSMNTEAFF. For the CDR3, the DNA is TGTGCCAGCAGAGATCCGGGGTCTATGAACACTGAAGCTTTCTTT.

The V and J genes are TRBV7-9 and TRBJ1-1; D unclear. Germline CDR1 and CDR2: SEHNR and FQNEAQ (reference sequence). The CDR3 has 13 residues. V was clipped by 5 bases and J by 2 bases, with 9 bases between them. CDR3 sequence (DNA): TGTGCCAGCAGCCCCACGGTTAACACTGAAGCTTTCTTT. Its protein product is CASSPTVNTEAFF.

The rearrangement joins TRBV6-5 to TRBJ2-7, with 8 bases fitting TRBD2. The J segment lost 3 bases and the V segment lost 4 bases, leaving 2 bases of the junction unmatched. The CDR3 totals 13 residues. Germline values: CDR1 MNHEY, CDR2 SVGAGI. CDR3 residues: CASSSGTSYEQYF. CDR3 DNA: TGTGCCAGCAGTTCCGGGACTAGCTACGAGCAGTACTTC.

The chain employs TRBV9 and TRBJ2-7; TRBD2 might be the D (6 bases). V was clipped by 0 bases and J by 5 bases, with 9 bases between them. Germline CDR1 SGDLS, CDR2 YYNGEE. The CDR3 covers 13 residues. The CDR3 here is CASSVAGGNEQYF. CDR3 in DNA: TGTGCCAGCAGCGTAGCGGGCGGGAACGAGCAGTACTTC.

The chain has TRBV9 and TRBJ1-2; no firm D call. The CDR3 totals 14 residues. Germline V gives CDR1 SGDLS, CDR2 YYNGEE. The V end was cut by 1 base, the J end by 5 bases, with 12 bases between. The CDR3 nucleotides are TGTGCCAGCAGCGTAAGCGGAGCTCTTTATGGCTACACCTTC. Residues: CASSVSGALYGYTF.

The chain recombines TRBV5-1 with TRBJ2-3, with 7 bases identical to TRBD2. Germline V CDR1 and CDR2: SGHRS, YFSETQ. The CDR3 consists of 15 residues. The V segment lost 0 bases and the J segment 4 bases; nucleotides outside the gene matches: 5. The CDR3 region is CASSLAGRGADTQYF. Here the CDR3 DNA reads TGCGCCAGCAGCTTGGCAGGGAGGGGCGCAGATACGCAGTATTTT.

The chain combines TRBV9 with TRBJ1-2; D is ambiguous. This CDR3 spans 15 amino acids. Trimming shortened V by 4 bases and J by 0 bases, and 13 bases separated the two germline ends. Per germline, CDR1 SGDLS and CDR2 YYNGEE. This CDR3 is CASSPGSGPNYGYTF. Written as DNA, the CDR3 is TGTGCCAGCAGCCCCGGTAGCGGGCCTAACTATGGCTACACCTTC.

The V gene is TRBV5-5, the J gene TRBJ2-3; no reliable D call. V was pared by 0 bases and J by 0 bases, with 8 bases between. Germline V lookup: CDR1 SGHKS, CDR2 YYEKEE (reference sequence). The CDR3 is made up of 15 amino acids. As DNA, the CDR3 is TGTGCCAGCAGCTTGGCCGGTGATAGCACAGATACGCAGTATTTT. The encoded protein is CASSLAGDSTDTQYF.

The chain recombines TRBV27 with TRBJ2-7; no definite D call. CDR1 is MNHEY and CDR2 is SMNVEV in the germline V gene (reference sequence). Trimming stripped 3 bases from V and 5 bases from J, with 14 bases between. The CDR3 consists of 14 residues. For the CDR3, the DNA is TGTGCCAGCAGTTTTAGAGCAACCGCCGACGAGCAGTACTTC. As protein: CASSFRATADEQYF.

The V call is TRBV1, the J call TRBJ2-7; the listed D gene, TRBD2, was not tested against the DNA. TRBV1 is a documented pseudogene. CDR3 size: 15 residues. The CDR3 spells CTSSQAREGLYEQYF. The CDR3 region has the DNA TGCACCAGCAGCCAAGCGCGGGAGGGCCTCTACGAGCAGTACTTC.

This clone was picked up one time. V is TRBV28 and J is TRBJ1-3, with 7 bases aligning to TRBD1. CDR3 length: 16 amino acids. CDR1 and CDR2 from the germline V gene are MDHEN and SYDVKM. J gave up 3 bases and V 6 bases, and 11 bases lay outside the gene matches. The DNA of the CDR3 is TGTGCCAGCAGCTCTACAGGGGCATTACGTGGAAACACCATATATTTT. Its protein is CASSSTGALRGNTIYF.

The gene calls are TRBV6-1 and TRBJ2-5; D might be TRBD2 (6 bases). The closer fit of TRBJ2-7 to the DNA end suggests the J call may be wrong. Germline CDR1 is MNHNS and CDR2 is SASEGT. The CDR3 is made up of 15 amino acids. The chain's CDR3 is CASSEVTGGDYEQYF. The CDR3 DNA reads TGTGCCAGCAGTGAAGTCACAGGAGGGGACTACGAGCAGTACTTC.

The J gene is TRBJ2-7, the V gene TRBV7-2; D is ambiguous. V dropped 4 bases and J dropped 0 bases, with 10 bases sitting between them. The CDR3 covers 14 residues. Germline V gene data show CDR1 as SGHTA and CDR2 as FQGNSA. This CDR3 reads CASSSRSFSYEQYF. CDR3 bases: TGTGCCAGCAGCTCCAGGTCCTTCTCCTACGAGCAGTACTTC.

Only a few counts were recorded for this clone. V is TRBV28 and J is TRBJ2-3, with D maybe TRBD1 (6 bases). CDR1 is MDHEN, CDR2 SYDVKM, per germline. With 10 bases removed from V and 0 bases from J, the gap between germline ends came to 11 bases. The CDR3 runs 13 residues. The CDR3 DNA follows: TGTGCCATACAACAGGGTAGCACAGATACGCAGTATTTT. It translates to CAIQQGSTDTQYF.

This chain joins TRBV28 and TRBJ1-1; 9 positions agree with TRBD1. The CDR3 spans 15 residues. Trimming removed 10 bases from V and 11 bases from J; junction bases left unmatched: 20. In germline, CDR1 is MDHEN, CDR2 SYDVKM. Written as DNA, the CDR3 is TGTGCCACTACCAAACCGGGACAGGGTAAAAATTGGGCTTTCTTT. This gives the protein CATTKPGQGKNWAFF.

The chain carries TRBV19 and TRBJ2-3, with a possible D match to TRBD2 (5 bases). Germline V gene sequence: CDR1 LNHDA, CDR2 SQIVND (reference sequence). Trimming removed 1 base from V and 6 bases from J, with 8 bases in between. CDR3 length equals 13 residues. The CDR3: CASSIVEADTQYF. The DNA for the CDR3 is TGTGCCAGTAGTATAGTGGAGGCGGATACGCAGTATTTT. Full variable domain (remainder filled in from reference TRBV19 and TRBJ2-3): DGGITQSPKYLFRKEGQNVTLSCEQNLNHDAMYWYRQDPGQGLRLIYYSQIVNDFQKGDIAEGYSVSREKKESFPLTVTSAQKNPTAFYLCASSIVEADTQYFGPGTRLTVL.

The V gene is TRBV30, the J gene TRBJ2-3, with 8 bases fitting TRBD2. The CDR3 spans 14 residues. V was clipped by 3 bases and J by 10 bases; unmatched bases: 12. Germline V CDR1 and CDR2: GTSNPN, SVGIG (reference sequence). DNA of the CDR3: TGTGCCTGGAGGGCCGGGACTAGTGGAGGTGCGCAGTATTTT. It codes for CAWRAGTSGGAQYF.

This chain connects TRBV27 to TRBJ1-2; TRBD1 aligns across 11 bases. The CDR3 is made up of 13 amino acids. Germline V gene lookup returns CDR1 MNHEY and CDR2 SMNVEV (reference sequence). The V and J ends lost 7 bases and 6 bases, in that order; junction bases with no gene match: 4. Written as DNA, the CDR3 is TGTGCCAGCACCAAGGACAGGGGGCATGGCTACACCTTC. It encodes CASTKDRGHGYTF.

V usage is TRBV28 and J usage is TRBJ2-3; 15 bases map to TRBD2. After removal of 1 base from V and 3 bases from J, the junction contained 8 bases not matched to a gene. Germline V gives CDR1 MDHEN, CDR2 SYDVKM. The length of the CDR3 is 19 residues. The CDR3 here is CASSLFPRTSGRATDTQYF. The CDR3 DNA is TGTGCCAGCAGTTTATTCCCAAGGACTAGCGGGAGGGCAACAGATACGCAGTATTTT.